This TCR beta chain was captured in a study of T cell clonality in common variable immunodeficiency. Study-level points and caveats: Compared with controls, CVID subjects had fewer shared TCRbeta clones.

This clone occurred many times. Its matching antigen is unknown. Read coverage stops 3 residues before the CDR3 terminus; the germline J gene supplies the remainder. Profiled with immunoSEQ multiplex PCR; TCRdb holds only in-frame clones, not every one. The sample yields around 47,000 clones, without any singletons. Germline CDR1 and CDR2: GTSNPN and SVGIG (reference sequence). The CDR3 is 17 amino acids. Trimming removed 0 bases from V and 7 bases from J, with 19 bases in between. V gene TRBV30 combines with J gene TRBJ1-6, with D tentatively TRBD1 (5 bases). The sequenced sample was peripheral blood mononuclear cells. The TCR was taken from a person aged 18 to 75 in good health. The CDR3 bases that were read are TGTGCCTGGAGTGTACGGGCAGGGATAAAATTGAATTCACCC. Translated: CAWSVRAGIKLNSP. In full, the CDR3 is CAWSVRAGIKLNSPLHF.